This T cell receptor (beta chain) was captured in a study of shared clonotypes between healthy human individuals. Genomic DNA belonging to each subset was distributed in equal measure over several immunoSEQ plates. TCRdb's copy holds only in-frame clones and misses some; the assay was immunoSEQ multiplex PCR. Of roughly 2.4 million clones listed, roughly 95% are singletons. Researchers partitioned CD4+ cells into CD45RA+ naive and CD45RA-negative memory subsets. The table lists this clone with a few counts. Its cognate antigen is unknown. The length of the CDR3 is 15 residues. With 2 bases removed from V and 1 base from J, the gap between germline ends came to 11 bases. Per germline, CDR1 SNHLY and CDR2 FYNNEI. Study results and limitations: Investigators collected only blood, and repertoires in tissues likely differ. Rarefaction indicated that sorted-subset sequencing remained incomplete although depth was large.

The sequence was obtained from a man between 18 and 29 years old in good health. Material: naive CD4+ T cells sorted from blood. Stated subset: CD45RA+ positively selected. The chain recombines TRBV2 with TRBJ1-1; tentatively, D is TRBD1 (6 bases). The CDR3 sequence is CASSESPDRNTEAFF. The CDR3 nucleotides read TGTGCCAGCAGTGAAAGCCCGGACAGGAACACTGAAGCTTTCTTT.